This is a list of T cell receptor beta chains from one sample in a study of blood T cell repertoires in COVID-19. Using immunoSEQ multiplex PCR, the repertoire was profiled, and TCRdb retains in-frame clones only, with some absent. Here the sample spans 250,000 to 400,000 clones, about 87% being singletons. The sample taken for sequencing was peripheral blood. The receptors shown here come from a woman in her 30s with COVID-19, enrolled during active disease. Both conserved end residues are part of each CDR3.

V	J	CDR3
TRBV6-5	TRBJ1-4	CASSYHGVNEKLFF
TRBV5-1	TRBJ1-2	CASSSYGEEYGYTF
TRBV5-6	TRBJ2-2	CASSLMSGVPANTGELFF
TRBV7-2	TRBJ1-1	CASSPTTGGRTEAFF
TRBV11-3	TRBJ1-2	CASSLGVSGGENSYTF
TRBV7-9	TRBJ1-6	CASSLIHMPNSPLHF
TRBV4-2	TRBJ2-3	CASSQDGAGGQDTQYF
TRBV7-9	TRBJ2-3	CASSQNLAADTQYF
TRBV9	TRBJ2-7	CASSAGLAGGSSYEQYF
TRBV19	TRBJ1-1	CASSMEGGAEAFF
TRBV3-1/TRBV3-2	TRBJ2-5	CASGRYGGGAGETQYF
TRBV6-2/TRBV6-3	TRBJ2-3	CASSPGTLDTDTQYF
TRBV6-2/TRBV6-3	TRBJ1-2	CASSRTGERYGYTF
TRBV12-3/TRBV12-4	TRBJ1-1	CASSQNFNTEAFF
TRBV11-3	TRBJ1-1	CASSLVGQGTEAFF
TRBV5-1	TRBJ2-2	CASSPLAGGNTGELFF
TRBV2	TRBJ1-2	CASSEALRGRGYGYTF
TRBV5-1	TRBJ1-2	CASSLAGGTLNYGYTF
TRBV25-1	TRBJ1-6	CASSVKEGTYNSPLHF
TRBV7-2	TRBJ1-1	CASSLVRQGHEAFF
TRBV9	TRBJ2-5	CASSGGLARSQETQYF
TRBV28	TRBJ1-2	CATTPTLYGYTF
TRBV19	TRBJ1-5	CASSIDMGGQTYQPQHF
TRBV6-5	TRBJ1-2	CASSYGQGVSGYTF
TRBV5-1	TRBJ2-3	CASSPVAGPLPDTQYF
TRBV6-6	TRBJ1-1	CASSDQGGMNTEAFF
TRBV29-1	TRBJ1-1	CSVESRDRVGTEAFF
TRBV6-2/TRBV6-3	TRBJ2-3	CASSAGTSGDQSTDTQYF
TRBV5-6	TRBJ2-1	CASSLFAGAYNEQFF
TRBV29-1	TRBJ1-1	CSARTGGGYTEAFF
TRBV6-1	TRBJ2-6	CASSDSHSGANVLTF
TRBV7-8	TRBJ2-1	CASSLPSGLAGDFSYNEQFF
TRBV3-1/TRBV3-2	TRBJ1-2	CASSQVSRGDYGYTF
TRBV7-9	TRBJ2-3	CASSSTWEVHTDTQYF
TRBV28	TRBJ2-5	CASSSFSLAGEGETQYF
TRBV28	TRBJ1-6	CASSLDSRFNSPLHF
TRBV10-3	TRBJ2-7	CAISPQPGGADEQYF
TRBV15	TRBJ2-1	CATSRDSRADEQFF
TRBV2	TRBJ1-3	CASSRLSGGGNTIYF
TRBV11-2	TRBJ2-2	CASSYGLAGTGELFF
TRBV28	TRBJ1-1	CASSLGMVTEAFF
TRBV6-5	TRBJ2-2	CASSYSGTNTGELFF
TRBV18	TRBJ2-4	CASSPTTTGRLGGIQYF
TRBV3-1/TRBV3-2	TRBJ1-2	CASSHLDSYGYTF
TRBV11-2	TRBJ2-5	CASRRASWQETQYF
TRBV5-1	TRBJ1-5	CASSPTGVGQPQHF
TRBV19	TRBJ2-2	CASSVLESTGELFF
TRBV28	TRBJ1-6	CASSLTPHSRRGNSPLHF
TRBV7-9	TRBJ1-4	CASSLLAGRGEKLFF
TRBV7-8	TRBJ2-3	CASSRTGTRTDTQYF